The present entry profiles one T cell receptor (beta chain) with its context. This table comes from immunoSEQ multiplex PCR, and its TCRdb copy is limited to in-frame clones, with some not included. The data contain around 260,000 clones, approximately 86% of them singletons. The data stem from a study of blood T cell repertoires in COVID-19. This clonotype was sampled from a human donor in a cohort sampled during active COVID-19. The specimen sequenced was peripheral blood.

DNA of the CDR3: TGTGCCAGCAGCCTTCTAGCGGGAGGGCTCAATGAGCAGTTCTTC. This gives the protein CASSLLAGGLNEQFF. The chain combines TRBV6-5 with TRBJ2-1, with 12 bases matching TRBD2. The CDR3 contains 15 residues. Germline V lookup: CDR1 MNHEY, CDR2 SVGAGI. V shed 6 bases and J 6 bases; nucleotides not matched to a gene: 6.